This is a list of T cell receptor beta chains from one sample in a study of T cells after yellow fever vaccination. MiXCR, run by TCRdb on the 5' RACE reads, gives a single entry per CDR3 protein. This sample has roughly 400,000 distinct CDR3 sequences, with roughly a sixth found just once. The sequencing here drew on PBMCs, taken before the yellow fever booster vaccination. These receptors came from a man between 18 and 29 years old who received the YFV17D yellow fever vaccine. The CDR3 runs from the conserved cysteine through the conserved F or W. Fields, in order: CDR3 length, D gene, clone size, V gene, J gene, CDR3 protein, CDR3 DNA. A D gene is named only where the DNA matches it firmly. Some rows mark clone size as missing; the rest say once, few, many or name a class of expanded clone.

15	.	few	TRBV5-1	TRBJ2-3	CASSLAQTSTDTQYF	TGCGCCAGCAGCTTGGCCCAAACAAGCACAGATACGCAGTATTTT
14	.	once	TRBV5-1	TRBJ1-2	CASSLGEWGDGYTF	TGCGCCAGCAGCTTGGGGGAGTGGGGTGATGGCTACACCTTC
14	TRBD1	.	TRBV2	TRBJ1-5	CASGDRGFNQPQHF	TGTGCCAGTGGGGACAGGGGTTTCAATCAGCCCCAGCATTTT
15	TRBD1	many	TRBV6-5	TRBJ2-6	CASRRQGGRANVLTF	TGTGCCAGCAGACGACAGGGTGGAAGAGCCAACGTCCTGACTTTC
12	.	few	TRBV20-1	TRBJ1-2	CSASVDTYGYTF	TGCAGTGCTAGTGTCGACACCTATGGCTACACCTTC
15	.	few	TRBV6-2/TRBV6-3	TRBJ2-7	CASSYLLGGHYEQYF	TGTGCCAGCAGTTACCTACTTGGGGGGCACTACGAGCAGTACTTC
15	.	.	TRBV7-2	TRBJ2-2	CASSLQATNTGELFF	TGTGCCAGCAGCCTCCAGGCGACGAACACCGGGGAGCTGTTTTTT
16	.	.	TRBV18	TRBJ1-6	CASSPRVRQYNSPLHF	TGTGCCAGCTCACCCCGCGTGAGGCAGTATAATTCACCCCTCCACTTT
17	.	few	TRBV21-1	TRBJ1-5	CASSKSHPQPSNQPQHF	TGTGCCAGCAGCAAAAGCCACCCGCAACCCAGCAATCAGCCCCAGCATTTT
12	.	.	TRBV12-3/TRBV12-4	TRBJ1-1	CATRGDGTEAFF	TGTGCCACCAGGGGTGACGGCACTGAAGCTTTCTTT
12	.	.	TRBV7-2	TRBJ1-1	CASSPASTEAFF	TGTGCCAGCAGCCCGGCCTCCACTGAAGCTTTCTTT
16	.	medium-sized	TRBV12-3/TRBV12-4	TRBJ2-1	CASSPPRASPNNEQFF	TGTGCCAGCAGTCCCCCCAGGGCTAGCCCTAACAATGAGCAGTTCTTC
17	.	.	TRBV4-3	TRBJ1-2	CASSQEGWPGLNYGYTF	TGCGCCAGCAGCCAAGAAGGATGGCCCGGACTAAACTATGGCTACACCTTC
14	TRBD2	.	TRBV6-5	TRBJ2-1	CASSQGLRRGGQFF	TGTGCCAGCAGTCAGGGACTAAGACGGGGTGGGCAGTTCTTC
14	.	.	TRBV6-6	TRBJ2-2	CASTSVGSTGELFF	TGTGCCAGCACCTCGGTTGGGTCCACCGGGGAGCTGTTTTTT
13	.	few	TRBV6-1	TRBJ1-2	CASKRGANYGYTF	TGTGCCAGCAAAAGAGGGGCAAACTATGGCTACACCTTC
13	.	few	TRBV19	TRBJ2-5	CATGYRVRETQYF	TGTGCCACCGGTTACAGGGTTAGGGAGACCCAGTACTTC
15	.	.	TRBV4-2	TRBJ1-5	CASSQGDTGVQPQHF	TGTGCCAGCAGCCAAGGTGATACCGGGGTCCAGCCCCAGCATTTT
17	TRBD2	.	TRBV7-9	TRBJ2-1	CASSPRTSEGSYNEQFF	TGTGCCAGCAGCCCAAGGACTAGCGAAGGCTCCTACAATGAGCAGTTCTTC
16	TRBD1	few	TRBV5-1	TRBJ2-3	CASSLVDRGLTDTQYF	TGCGCCAGCAGCTTGGTCGACAGGGGGTTGACAGATACGCAGTATTTT
20	TRBD1	few	TRBV6-2/TRBV6-3	TRBJ1-5	CASSYSKTWDRSYSNQPQHF	TGTGCCAGCAGTTACTCGAAAACCTGGGACAGGAGCTATAGCAATCAGCCCCAGCATTTT
15	.	.	TRBV3-1	TRBJ2-6	CASSQEAAGANVLTF	TGTGCCAGCAGCCAAGAGGCAGCTGGGGCCAACGTCCTGACTTTC
14	.	few	TRBV4-3	TRBJ1-1	CASSQVAGIGRAFF	TGCGCCAGCAGCCAAGTCGCTGGGATCGGTCGGGCTTTCTTT
11	.	many	TRBV20-1	TRBJ1-1	CSALGNTEAFF	TGCAGTGCTCTTGGGAACACTGAAGCTTTCTTT
15	.	few	TRBV4-1	TRBJ1-5	CASSERTVSNQPQHF	TGCGCCAGCAGCGAACGGACGGTGAGCAATCAGCCCCAGCATTTT
14	.	.	TRBV19	TRBJ1-1	CASSIQAMNTEAFF	TGTGCCAGTAGTATTCAGGCCATGAACACTGAAGCTTTCTTT
11	.	.	TRBV10-3	TRBJ2-3	CAGGTWDTQYF	TGTGCCGGGGGGACTTGGGATACGCAGTATTTT
13	.	few	TRBV7-2	TRBJ1-5	CASSPPVGQPQHF	TGTGCCAGCAGCCCCCCGGTGGGTCAGCCCCAGCATTTT
12	.	.	TRBV30	TRBJ2-2	CAWGPTGGELFF	TGTGCCTGGGGCCCCACAGGCGGGGAGCTGTTTTTT
16	TRBD1	few	TRBV19	TRBJ1-1	CASSIVDRRPNTEAFF	TGTGCCAGTAGTATAGTGGACAGGCGTCCGAACACTGAAGCTTTCTTT
13	.	few	TRBV18	TRBJ2-5	CASSQHIQETQYF	TGTGCCAGCTCCCAACACATCCAAGAGACCCAGTACTTC
16	.	.	TRBV18	TRBJ2-4	CASSPQPLAAKNIQYF	TGTGCCAGCTCACCACAGCCTCTGGCAGCCAAAAACATTCAGTACTTC
16	TRBD1	.	TRBV9	TRBJ2-7	CASSASKTGGLYEQYF	TGTGCCAGCAGCGCATCGAAGACAGGGGGGCTCTACGAGCAGTACTTC
13	.	.	TRBV19	TRBJ1-1	CASSSDVNTEAFF	TGTGCCAGTAGTAGCGACGTGAACACTGAAGCTTTCTTT
16	TRBD1	few	TRBV6-5	TRBJ2-5	CASSRTAGTGWETQYF	TGTGCCAGCAGCCGGACCGCCGGGACAGGGTGGGAGACCCAGTACTTC
15	TRBD1	.	TRBV10-1	TRBJ2-5	CASSEVGTEKETQYF	TGCGCCAGCAGTGAGGTTGGGACAGAAAAAGAGACCCAGTACTTC
15	.	.	TRBV7-2	TRBJ2-3	CASSRTGHMTDTQYF	TGTGCCAGCAGCCGTACGGGACACATGACAGATACGCAGTATTTT
14	.	few	TRBV29-1	TRBJ2-3	CSVETQGSMDTQYF	TGCAGCGTTGAAACGCAGGGATCAATGGATACGCAGTATTTT
18	TRBD2	few	TRBV6-5	TRBJ2-3	CASSRLNGGGRDGDTQYF	TGTGCCAGCAGCCGCTTGAACGGGGGGGGACGCGACGGAGATACGCAGTATTTT
13	.	few	TRBV18	TRBJ2-3	CASSPPATDTQYF	TGTGCCAGCTCACCACCTGCCACAGATACGCAGTATTTT